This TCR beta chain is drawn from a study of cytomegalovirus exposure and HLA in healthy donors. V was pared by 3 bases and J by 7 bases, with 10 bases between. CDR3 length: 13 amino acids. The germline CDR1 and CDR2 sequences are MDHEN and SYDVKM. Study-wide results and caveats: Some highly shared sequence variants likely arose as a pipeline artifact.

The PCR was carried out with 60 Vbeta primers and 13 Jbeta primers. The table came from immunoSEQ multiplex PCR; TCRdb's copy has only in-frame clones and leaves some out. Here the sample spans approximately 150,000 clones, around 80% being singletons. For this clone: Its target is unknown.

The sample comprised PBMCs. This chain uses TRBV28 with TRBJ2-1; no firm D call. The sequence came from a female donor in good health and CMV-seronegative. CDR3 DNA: TGTGCCAGCAGTTTCCCATGGCGGAATGAGCAGTTCTTC. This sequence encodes CASSFPWRNEQFF. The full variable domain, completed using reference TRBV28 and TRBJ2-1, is DVKVTQSSRYLVKRTGEKVFLECVQDMDHENMFWYRQDPGLGLRLIYFSYDVKMKEKGDIPEGYSVSREKKERFSLILESASTNQTSMYLCASSFPWRNEQFFGPGTRLTVL.